The sequence of this TCR beta chain was determined in a study of cytomegalovirus exposure and HLA in healthy donors. Findings and limits, study-wide: According to a subsequent analysis, TCR clusters from the first cohort were inclined to appear together in the 120 validation repertoires. The study listed 164 cytomegalovirus-associated TCR beta chains. Accounts indicate the classifier identified cytomegalovirus status with strong specificity and sensitivity.

The CDR3 has 14 amino acids. Germline V CDR1 and CDR2: LNHDA, SQIVND (reference sequence). V lost 1 base and J 3 bases, leaving 6 bases between the germline ends. While the first cohort had fewer than 850 subjects, the donors belonged to the separate validation cohort of over a hundred subjects. Libraries were prepared by immunoSEQ multiplex PCR; TCRdb keeps only in-frame clonotypes and omits some of them. The data hold 250,000 to 400,000 clones, with about nine tenths observed a single time. Concerning this clone: Its target is unknown.

V and J are TRBV19 and TRBJ2-2; no firm D call. The TCR originated in a woman in her twenties or thirties in good health and CMV-seropositive. Sequenced material: PBMCs. Here the CDR3 reads CASSIGRYTGELFF. The CDR3 nucleotides read TGTGCCAGTAGTATAGGCCGGTACACCGGGGAGCTGTTTTTT.